The 16 T cell receptor beta chains below all came from one sample that was sequenced in a study of blood T cell repertoires in COVID-19. Sequencing was performed with immunoSEQ multiplex PCR; in TCRdb, only in-frame clones are kept and a portion is missing. The sample carries 400,000 to 500,000 clones, 70% to 90% recorded once. Material for sequencing was peripheral blood. These receptors were taken from a woman in her 30s with active or convalescent COVID-19.

The chain recombines TRBV19 with TRBJ2-3, with no clear D. The CDR3 sequence is 12 residues long. V was cut by 1 base and J by 6 bases, with 5 bases left in between. The germline CDR1 and CDR2 sequences are LNHDA and SQIVND (reference sequence). The CDR3 DNA is TGTGCCAGTAGTATAGGCCGGGATACGCAGTATTTT. This gives the protein CASSIGRDTQYF.

The chain couples TRBV5-6 to TRBJ2-7; D is possibly TRBD1 (6 bases). The CDR3 loop spans 15 amino acids. Looked up from germline, CDR1 is SGHDT and CDR2 is YYEEEE. V was cut by 4 bases and J by 5 bases, with 19 bases left in between. In DNA, the CDR3 is TGTGCCAGCAGCCGACGGGTAGGACAGACCGACGAGCAGTACTTC. Residues: CASSRRVGQTDEQYF. The whole variable domain, filled in from reference TRBV5-6 and TRBJ2-7, reads DAGVTQSPTHLIKTRGQQVTLRCSPKSGHDTVSWYQQALGQGPQFIFQYYEEEERQRGNFPDRFSGHQFPNYSSELNVNALLLGDSALYLCASSRRVGQTDEQYFGPGTRLTVT.

The DNA for the CDR3 is TGCGCCAGCAGCCAACCAACGGGGGGGACCACAGATACGCAGTATTTT. This translates into CASSQPTGGTTDTQYF. The V call is TRBV4-1, the J call TRBJ2-3; 8 positions match TRBD2. The CDR3 extends over 16 amino acids. V gave up 2 bases and J gave up 2 bases; unmatched junction bases: 6. CDR1 is MGHRA, CDR2 YSYEKL, per germline.

The V gene is TRBV19, the J gene TRBJ1-5; TRBD1 agrees at 7 bases. J was trimmed by 6 bases and V by 5 bases; bases with no gene match: 16. The CDR3 length is 17 residues. Germline CDR1 LNHDA, CDR2 SQIVND (reference sequence). The CDR3 DNA sequence: TGTGCCAGTAGTGTACCCTACCACAGGGGAGGCGGTCAGCCCCAGCATTTT. It codes for CASSVPYHRGGGQPQHF.

The chain carries TRBV29-1 and TRBJ2-1, with D possibly TRBD2 on 7 matching bases. V was cut by 2 bases and J by 3 bases, with 17 bases left in between. Germline-derived CDR1 and CDR2 are SQVTM and ANQGSEA. This CDR3 region has 16 residues. The CDR3 sequence is CSVEWGMGGGYNEQFF. The CDR3 nucleotides are TGCAGCGTTGAATGGGGAATGGGAGGGGGCTACAATGAGCAGTTCTTC.

The table lists this clone with a count of one. In the same sample, other DNA sequences code for this CDR3. The V call is TRBV5-1, the J call TRBJ1-3, with 9 nucleotides matching TRBD1. V shed 0 bases, J shed 4 bases, and the junction held 5 bases outside the gene matches. The CDR3 is made up of 16 amino acids. CDR1 is SGHRS and CDR2 is YFSETQ in the germline V gene. The CDR3, as DNA: TGCGCCAGCAGCTTGGCGGGGACAGGGTCCGGAAACACCATATATTTT. Amino acid sequence: CASSLAGTGSGNTIYF.

With regard to this clone: Germline is not matched at one junction end, which may reflect a read error. CDR3 nucleotides: TGTGCCTGGGGTAGCGGGAGCATACCAGACACGCAGTATTTT. The encoded protein is CAWGSGSIPDTQYF. This chain links TRBV30 with TRBJ2-3; 9 positions agree with TRBD2. CDR1 is GTSNPN and CDR2 is SVGIG in the germline V gene (reference sequence). CDR3 length: 14 amino acids.

This sequence joins TRBV18 and TRBJ1-1, with 7 bases that match TRBD1. Germline V gene data show CDR1 as KGHSH and CDR2 as LQKENI. This CDR3 contains 13 residues. After removal of 5 bases from V and 10 bases from J, the junction contained 10 bases not matched to a gene. The chain's CDR3 is CASSTDREVGAFF. The CDR3 DNA follows: TGTGCCAGCTCAACCGACAGGGAGGTTGGAGCTTTCTTT.

The genes are TRBV3-1 (or the pseudogene TRBV3-2) and TRBJ1-4; TRBD1 might be the D (5 bases). The ends were cut back, 4 bases at V and 7 bases at J, with 22 bases in the middle. Germline V gene data show CDR1 as LGHDT and CDR2 as YNNKEL (reference sequence). The CDR3 consists of 17 residues. CDR3 nucleotides: TGTGCCAGCAGCCCGGGTTGGGGGGGAAGGGATTTTGAAAAACTGTTTTTT. Its protein is CASSPGWGGRDFEKLFF.

In this sample, this clone turned up a few times. The V gene is TRBV30, the J gene TRBJ2-2; TRBD2 might be the D (5 bases). V gave up 5 bases and J gave up 1 base, with 11 bases separating them. Germline CDR1 GTSNPN, CDR2 SVGIG (reference sequence). This CDR3 region has 14 residues. The CDR3: CAWGWTGNTGELFF. Here the CDR3 DNA reads TGTGCCTGGGGGTGGACTGGGAACACCGGGGAGCTGTTTTTT.

The chain carries TRBV3-1 (or the pseudogene TRBV3-2) and TRBJ2-3; 14 bases fit TRBD2. The length of the CDR3 is 15 residues. Unmatched junction bases numbered 3, after V lost 4 bases and J lost 6 bases. Germline values: CDR1 LGHDT, CDR2 YNNKEL (reference sequence). The CDR3 region has the DNA TGTGCCAGCAGCCGGACTAGCGGGGGGTTTGATACGCAGTATTTT. Its translation is CASSRTSGGFDTQYF.

This clone was counted once. The chain couples TRBV4-1 to TRBJ2-1; TRBD2 matches at 9 bases. With 1 base clipped from V and 6 bases from J, the junction kept 10 bases outside the gene matches. Germline-derived CDR1 and CDR2 are MGHRA and YSYEKL. This CDR3 region has 17 residues. CDR3 nucleotide sequence: TGCGCCAGCAGCCAAGCCTTGGGGGCTAGCGGGATCAATGAGCAGTTCTTC. It is translated as CASSQALGASGINEQFF.

This chain links TRBV10-3 with TRBJ2-3; D perhaps matches TRBD2 (6 bases). Germline CDR1 is ENHRY and CDR2 is SYGVKD. The V gene lost 6 bases and the J gene lost 4 bases, with 11 bases spanning the gap. This CDR3 spans 13 amino acids. The CDR3 here is CAIRETSPDTQYF. The CDR3 coding sequence is TGTGCCATCAGGGAGACTAGTCCAGATACGCAGTATTTT.

The chain is built from TRBV12-3 or TRBV12-4 and TRBJ1-2, with TRBD1 matching 9 bases. The CDR3 totals 13 residues. V shed 5 bases and J 7 bases; nucleotides not matched to a gene: 5. CDR3 sequence reads: CASSTTGGSGYTF. The CDR3 nucleotides are TGTGCCAGCAGTACGACAGGGGGTAGTGGCTACACCTTC.

V is TRBV7-9 and J is TRBJ2-2, with a possible D match to TRBD2 (5 bases). V gave up 2 bases and J gave up 5 bases, with 15 bases separating them. The CDR3 has 16 residues. Germline CDR1 reads SEHNR; CDR2 reads FQNEAQ (reference sequence). CDR3 coding DNA: TGTGCCAGCAGCTTATTTTCCGGGAATAAGACCGGGGAGCTGTTTTTT. Protein sequence: CASSLFSGNKTGELFF.

The V call is TRBV5-8, the J call TRBJ2-2; 14 bases are a match to TRBD2. This CDR3 has 17 amino acids. Germline values: CDR1 SGHTS, CDR2 YDEGEE. CDR3 amino acids: CATWSRGLAGAAGELFF. The CDR3 nucleotides are TGTGCTACTTGGAGCCGGGGACTAGCGGGAGCGGCCGGGGAGCTGTTTTTT.